These 31 T cell receptor beta chains originate from one sample sequenced in a study of shared clonotypes between healthy human individuals. The protocol was immunoSEQ multiplex PCR, while the TCRdb copy is restricted to in-frame clones and leaves out a portion. The sample lists millions of clones; around 94% were seen once. The sample consisted of naive CD4+ T cells sorted from blood. Indicated subset: CD45RA+ positively selected. These receptors originate from a man in his late teens or twenties in good health.

This chain links TRBV30 with TRBJ2-5, with TRBD2 matching over 8 bases. Looked up from germline, CDR1 is GTSNPN and CDR2 is SVGIG (reference sequence). V trimming: 4 bases; J trimming: 1 base; junction bases outside the gene matches: 8. The CDR3 is 15 residues long. As DNA, the CDR3 is TGTGCCTGGAAAGTACGCGGGGGGCTCCAAGAGACCCAGTACTTC. Protein sequence: CAWKVRGGLQETQYF.

As concerns this clone: Other DNA variants within this sample encode the same CDR3. V and J are TRBV30 and TRBJ1-1; TRBD1 matches at 7 bases. The CDR3 totals 13 residues. The V segment lost 3 bases and the J segment 2 bases; nucleotides outside the gene matches: 3. CDR1 is GTSNPN, CDR2 SVGIG, per germline (reference sequence). This CDR3 reads CAWSRTGNTEAFF. The CDR3 nucleotides are TGTGCCTGGAGCCGGACAGGAAACACTGAAGCTTTCTTT.

This sequence joins TRBV2 and TRBJ1-4; D unresolved. The CDR3 contains 14 residues. Trimming removed 9 bases from V and 7 bases from J, with 18 bases in between. Germline CDR1 is SNHLY and CDR2 is FYNNEI. The CDR3 DNA reads as TGTGCCAGTTTAAGAGAGACTGGAGGTGAAAAACTGTTTTTT. It codes for CASLRETGGEKLFF.

This chain connects TRBV6-1 to TRBJ2-2; D uncertain. The CDR3 length is 13 residues. Trimming removed 6 bases from V and 4 bases from J, with 9 bases in between. Looked up from germline, CDR1 is MNHNS and CDR2 is SASEGT. The chain's CDR3 is CASSAYSTGELFF. The CDR3 nucleotides are TGTGCCAGCAGCGCTTACAGCACCGGGGAGCTGTTTTTT.

The rearrangement joins TRBV30 to TRBJ2-3; D is undetermined. This CDR3 is 13 amino acids long. The V end was cut by 2 bases, the J end by 1 base, with 7 bases between. The germline V gene has CDR1 GTSNPN and CDR2 SVGIG (reference sequence). CDR3 sequence reads: CAWSRFGTDTQYF. The CDR3 DNA reads as TGTGCCTGGAGTAGGTTTGGCACAGATACGCAGTATTTT.

The chain joins TRBV19 to TRBJ2-6; D is uncertain. Germline CDR1 is LNHDA and CDR2 is SQIVND (reference sequence). Deletions cut 5 bases from V and 2 bases from J, with 10 bases between. The CDR3 has 15 amino acids. CDR3: CASSSWATGANVLTF. CDR3 bases: TGTGCCAGTAGTTCCTGGGCTACTGGGGCCAACGTCCTGACTTTC.

This clone has a handful of counts. The genes are TRBV20-1 and TRBJ1-1, with D perhaps TRBD1 (6 bases). Between the trimmed V and J ends, which lost 3 bases and 11 bases, there was a span of 13 bases. The CDR3 length is 11 residues. Germline V gene sequence: CDR1 DFQATT, CDR2 SNEGSKA (reference sequence). For the CDR3, the DNA is TGCAGTGCTAGCCGGGGGGCTGGGGCTTTCTTT. It codes for CSASRGAGAFF.

The chain joins TRBV15 to TRBJ2-1; possible D gene TRBD1, 5 bases. V lost 1 base, J lost 7 bases, and 11 bases lay in between. The length of the CDR3 is 14 residues. Germline values: CDR1 LNHNV, CDR2 YYDKDF (reference sequence). The CDR3 sequence: CATSRVAGQNEQFF. The CDR3, as DNA: TGTGCCACCAGCAGAGTAGCAGGGCAGAATGAGCAGTTCTTC.

The chain is built from TRBV5-4 and TRBJ2-5; 10 bases fit TRBD2. Germline V gene data show CDR1 as SGHNT and CDR2 as YYREEE (reference sequence). The CDR3 totals 18 residues. J was trimmed by 2 bases and V by 3 bases; bases with no gene match: 13. The CDR3 sequence: CASSSSRGGSGGQETQYF. DNA for the CDR3: TGTGCCAGCAGCTCATCCCGGGGTGGTAGCGGGGGGCAAGAGACCCAGTACTTC.

Worth noting for this clone: Other DNA sequences in the sample encode the same CDR3. J is TRBJ2-7 and V is TRBV29-1, with 8 bases matching TRBD2. Germline CDR1 SQVTM, CDR2 ANQGSEA. V dropped 4 bases and J dropped 6; count of bases not matched to a gene: 2. The CDR3 is 11 amino acids. Here the CDR3 reads CSVVRGGEQYF. CDR3 nucleotide sequence: TGCAGCGTTGTTCGGGGGGGCGAGCAGTACTTC.

Note on this clone: The sample carries other DNA sequences with the same CDR3. The chain links TRBV2 to TRBJ1-1; TRBD1 agrees at 9 bases. The CDR3 is made up of 14 amino acids. The junction had 4 bases not matched to a gene; V was cut back by 6 bases and J by 2 bases. The germline CDR1 and CDR2 sequences are SNHLY and FYNNEI. DNA for the CDR3: TGTGCCAGCAGCGAGGGACAGGGAAACACTGAAGCTTTCTTT. Its translation: CASSEGQGNTEAFF.

This chain joins TRBV21-1 and TRBJ2-5; TRBD2, as called in the table, went unchecked against the DNA. TRBV21-1 counts as a pseudogene. This CDR3 region has 15 residues. The CDR3 sequence: CASSTGLAARETQYF. The CDR3 DNA reads TGTGCCAGCAGTACTGGACTAGCGGCTAGGGAGACCCAGTACTTC.

The chain joins TRBV5-1 to TRBJ2-7; 10 bases align to TRBD2. Germline assignment: CDR1 SGHRS and CDR2 YFSETQ. The CDR3 extends over 14 amino acids. The junction had 9 bases not matched to a gene; V was cut back by 5 bases and J by 7 bases. CDR3 loop: CASRPLAGAGEQYF. The CDR3, as DNA: TGCGCCAGCAGGCCTCTAGCGGGAGCGGGGGAGCAGTACTTC. Full variable domain (rest looked up from reference TRBV5-1 and TRBJ2-7): KAGVTQTPRYLIKTRGQQVTLSCSPISGHRSVSWYQQTPGQGLQFLFEYFSETQRNKGNFPGRFSGRQFSNSRSEMNVSTLELGDSALYLCASRPLAGAGEQYFGPGTRLTVT.

This sequence joins TRBV6-1 and TRBJ2-7; 12 nucleotides agree with TRBD1. The CDR3 contains 13 residues. After removal of 8 bases from V and 7 bases from J, the junction contained 6 bases not matched to a gene. The germline V gene encodes CDR1 MNHNS and CDR2 SASEGT. CDR3 sequence (DNA): TGTGCCAGCTTCGGGACAGGGGGCGGGGAGCAGTACTTC. As protein: CASFGTGGGEQYF.

V usage is TRBV5-1 and J usage is TRBJ1-4, with 7 bases fitting TRBD1. CDR1 SGHRS and CDR2 YFSETQ come from the germline V gene. The CDR3 runs 14 residues. Losses at the gene ends were 4 bases for V and 2 bases for J; bases not matched to a gene: 2. The CDR3 region has the DNA TGCGCCAGCAGCATGGGACAGACTAATGAAAAACTGTTTTTT. It yields the protein CASSMGQTNEKLFF.

This clone was picked up a small number of times. The V gene is TRBV2, the J gene TRBJ1-5; possible D gene TRBD1, 5 bases. V was shortened by 3 bases and J by 8 bases, with 11 bases between the two germline ends. CDR1 SNHLY and CDR2 FYNNEI come from the germline V gene. The CDR3 sequence is 13 residues long. CDR3 region: CASSEWGAEPQHF. The CDR3 coding sequence is TGTGCCAGCAGTGAGTGGGGCGCGGAGCCCCAGCATTTT.

The chain has TRBV19 and TRBJ1-1, with D tentatively TRBD1 (5 bases). The CDR3 loop spans 12 amino acids. The V end was cut by 5 bases, the J end by 11 bases, with 15 bases between. Germline loops: CDR1 LNHDA, CDR2 SQIVND (reference sequence). CDR3 nucleotides: TGTGCCAGTAGTCCCCCGGGGCAGGGTGCTTTCTTT. Its translation: CASSPPGQGAFF.

Concerning this clone itself: Other DNA variants within this sample encode the same CDR3. The chain joins TRBV9 to TRBJ1-4; D is undetermined. CDR1 SGDLS and CDR2 YYNGEE come from the germline V gene. The CDR3 is 14 amino acids. Trimming left V 4 bases short and J 0 bases short, with 7 bases between. This chain's CDR3 is CASSPGTTNEKLFF. Written as DNA, the CDR3 is TGTGCCAGCAGCCCAGGCACAACTAATGAAAAACTGTTTTTT.

The chain carries TRBV19 and TRBJ2-5; TRBD1 is a possible D gene (5 bases). V lost 6 bases and J lost 2, with 19 bases in between. The CDR3 consists of 16 residues. Per the germline V gene, CDR1 is LNHDA and CDR2 is SQIVND (reference sequence). The CDR3 is CASSPGSRGNQETQYF. The CDR3 DNA reads TGTGCCAGTAGCCCCGGGTCTAGGGGTAATCAAGAGACCCAGTACTTC.

Comment on this clone: The same CDR3 is also encoded by other DNA sequences in this sample. V and J are TRBV7-2 and TRBJ2-3, with D unresolved. V lost 0 bases, J lost 0 bases, and 4 bases lay in between. CDR1 SGHTA and CDR2 FQGNSA come from the germline V gene. This CDR3 has 14 amino acids. In DNA form, the CDR3 reads TGTGCCAGCAGCTTAGCGGGAAGCACAGATACGCAGTATTTT. This translates into CASSLAGSTDTQYF.

The CDR3 here is CARNTGTDSYEQYF. CDR3 nucleotides: TGTGCCAGGAATACCGGGACAGATTCCTACGAGCAGTACTTC. V is TRBV6-5 and J is TRBJ2-7; 7 bases map to TRBD1. With V trimmed by 9 bases and J by 1 base, 9 bases remained unmatched. This CDR3 comprises 14 residues. Germline CDR1 is MNHEY and CDR2 is SVGAGI.

This clone was detected once. The CDR3 DNA follows: TGTGCCAGCAGCGCCAGACAGGGGGATAGCAATCAGCCCCAGCATTTT. Translation gives CASSARQGDSNQPQHF. This chain connects TRBV5-6 to TRBJ1-5, with 9 bases identical to TRBD1. The CDR3 has 16 residues. V dropped 4 bases and J dropped 0; count of bases not matched to a gene: 5. Looked up from germline, CDR1 is SGHDT and CDR2 is YYEEEE.

This clone was found once. This chain connects TRBV18 to TRBJ2-3; 8 nucleotides match TRBD2. V shed 4 bases, J shed 6 bases, and the junction held 12 bases outside the gene matches. The CDR3 loop spans 16 amino acids. Germline V gives CDR1 KGHSH, CDR2 LQKENI. The CDR3 reads CASSLHGGLAMDTQYF. In DNA, the CDR3 is TGTGCCAGCTCACTCCACGGAGGACTAGCAATGGATACGCAGTATTTT. Using reference TRBV18 and TRBJ2-3 for the parts outside the CDR3, the full variable domain is NAGVMQNPRHLVRRRGQEARLRCSPMKGHSHVYWYRQLPEEGLKFMVYLQKENIIDESGMPKERFSAEFPKEGPSILRIQQVVRGDSAAYFCASSLHGGLAMDTQYFGPGTRLTVL.

As concerns this clone: Additional DNA sequences in this sample encode the identical CDR3. In DNA form, the CDR3 reads TGCGCCAGCAGCCAAGGGAGCGGGGGCGCCTACAATGAGCAGTTCTTC. Translating it yields CASSQGSGGAYNEQFF. The chain couples TRBV4-1 to TRBJ2-1; 8 bases line up with TRBD2. V gave up 1 base and J gave up 2 bases; unmatched junction bases: 4. CDR3 length equals 16 residues. CDR1 and CDR2 (germline): MGHRA, YSYEKL.

This chain uses TRBV7-3 with TRBJ2-1, with TRBD1 identical over 9 bases. CDR1 is SGHTA and CDR2 is FQGTGA in the germline V gene. The CDR3 is 15 residues long. Trimming cost V 2 bases and J 6 bases; bases outside gene matches: 5. CDR3 nucleotides: TGTGCCAGCAGCTTAGACCGGGACAGGGCCAATGAGCAGTTCTTC. Its protein product is CASSLDRDRANEQFF.

This clone showed up just once. The chain links TRBV19 to TRBJ2-7, with 9 bases identical to TRBD1. Germline CDR1 and CDR2: LNHDA and SQIVND (reference sequence). The CDR3 runs 15 residues. With V trimmed by 7 bases and J by 0 bases, 7 bases remained unmatched. CDR3 DNA sequence: TGTGCCAGTAAAAGAACAGGGGGCGACTCCTACGAGCAGTACTTC. Translating gives CASKRTGGDSYEQYF.

The chain is built from TRBV5-6 and TRBJ2-3, with TRBD1 identical over 8 bases. Germline values: CDR1 SGHDT, CDR2 YYEEEE. CDR3 size: 15 residues. Trimming took 3 bases from V and 6 from J; bases not matched to a gene: 9. CDR3 nucleotide sequence: TGTGCCAGCAGCTCCGGGACAGGAAACCCGGATACGCAGTATTTT. It yields the protein CASSSGTGNPDTQYF.

This clone was picked up one time. The chain links TRBV7-2 to TRBJ1-1, with 7 positions matching TRBD1. Per the germline V gene, CDR1 is SGHTA and CDR2 is FQGNSA. The CDR3 totals 15 residues. Trimming cost V 0 bases and J 0 bases; bases outside gene matches: 1. CDR3 loop: CASSLARGLNTEAFF. The CDR3 region has the DNA TGTGCCAGCAGCTTAGCGAGGGGGCTGAACACTGAAGCTTTCTTT.

This chain joins TRBV4-1 and TRBJ1-6, with 9 bases aligning to TRBD1. V was clipped by 1 base and J by 4 bases; unmatched bases: 2. Germline CDR1 is MGHRA and CDR2 is YSYEKL. This CDR3 contains 16 residues. Written as DNA, the CDR3 is TGCGCCAGCAGCCAAGGACAGGGGGTGTATAATTCACCCCTCCACTTT. As protein: CASSQGQGVYNSPLHF.

The chain recombines TRBV27 with TRBJ2-1; 12 nucleotides line up with TRBD2. From germline, CDR1 is MNHEY and CDR2 SMNVEV (reference sequence). This CDR3 comprises 16 residues. V dropped 7 bases and J dropped 5; count of bases not matched to a gene: 9. The CDR3 bases are TGTGCCAGCAACCCCCTAGCGGGAGGGAGGAACAATGAGCAGTTCTTC. Translation gives CASNPLAGGRNNEQFF.

Notes on this clone: Within the sample, other DNA sequences also encode this same CDR3. The rearrangement uses TRBV7-2 and TRBJ2-7; tentatively, D is TRBD1 (7 bases). The V end was cut by 0 bases, the J end by 4 bases, with 10 bases between. The germline V gene encodes CDR1 SGHTA and CDR2 FQGNSA. The CDR3 runs to 14 residues. CDR3 in amino acids: CASSLAGGQYEQYF. DNA for the CDR3: TGTGCCAGCAGCTTAGCGGGGGGACAGTACGAGCAGTACTTC.